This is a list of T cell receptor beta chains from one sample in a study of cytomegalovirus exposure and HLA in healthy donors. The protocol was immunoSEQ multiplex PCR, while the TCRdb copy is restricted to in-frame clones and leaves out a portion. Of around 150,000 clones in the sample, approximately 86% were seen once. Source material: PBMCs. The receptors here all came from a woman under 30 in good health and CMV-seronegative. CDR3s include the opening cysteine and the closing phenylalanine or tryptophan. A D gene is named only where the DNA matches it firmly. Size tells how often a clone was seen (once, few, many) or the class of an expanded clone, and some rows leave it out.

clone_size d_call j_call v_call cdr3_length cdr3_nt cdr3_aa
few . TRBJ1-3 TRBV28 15 TGTGCCAGCAGCTCCCACAGAGACTCTGGAAACACCATATATTTT CASSSHRDSGNTIYF
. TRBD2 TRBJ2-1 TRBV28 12 TGTGCCAGCAGTTTGTCGTCCGGGGGGGAATTCTTC CASSLSSGGEFF
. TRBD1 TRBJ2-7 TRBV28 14 TGTGCCAGCAGTCATGGACAGGACTCCTACGAGCAGTACTTC CASSHGQDSYEQYF
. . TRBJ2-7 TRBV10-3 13 TGTGCCATCAGACAGGGGAGGTCCTACGAGCAGTACTTC CAIRQGRSYEQYF
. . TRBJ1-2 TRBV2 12 TGTGCCAGCAGTGGAGAGGTCTATGGCTACACCTTC CASSGEVYGYTF
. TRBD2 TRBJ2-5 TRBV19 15 TGTGCCAGTAGTCAACTGGGCGGGGGACAAGAGACCCAGTACTTC CASSQLGGGQETQYF
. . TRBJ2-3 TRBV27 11 TGTGCCAGCAGTACTATTGGTACGCAGTATTTT CASSTIGTQYF
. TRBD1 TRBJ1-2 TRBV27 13 TGTGCCAGCAGAGACAGGGTGCGGTATGGCTACCCCTTC CASRDRVRYGYPF
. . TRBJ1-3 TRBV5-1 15 TGCGCCAGCAGCTTGGAGGCGGGTTCTGGAAACACCATATATTTT CASSLEAGSGNTIYF
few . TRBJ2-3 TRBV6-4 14 TGTGCCAGCAGTGCTGAGGGAGTCACAGATACGCAGTATTTT CASSAEGVTDTQYF
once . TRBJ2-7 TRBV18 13 TGTGCCAGCTCAGTAAGCAGGTCCTACGAGCAGTACTTC CASSVSRSYEQYF
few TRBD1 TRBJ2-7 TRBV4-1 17 TGCGCCAGCAGCCAAGGTATAGGGGCAGGGGGCTCAGTCGAGCAGTACTTC CASSQGIGAGGSVEQYF
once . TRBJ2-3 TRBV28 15 TGTGCCAGCAGAGGGGTCGGCAGCGGCACAGATACGCAGTATTTT CASRGVGSGTDTQYF
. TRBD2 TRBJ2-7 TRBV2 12 TGTGCCAGGGGGGAGGGACCCTACGAGCAGTACTTC CARGEGPYEQYF
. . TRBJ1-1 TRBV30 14 TGTGCCTGCCGCAGACAGGATATGAACACTGAAGCTTTCTTT CACRRQDMNTEAFF
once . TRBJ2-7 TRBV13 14 TGTGCCAGCGTGCATTCGGGAAGGCCCTACGAGCAGTACTTC CASVHSGRPYEQYF
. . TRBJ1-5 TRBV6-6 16 TGTGCCAGCACAGCAGGGGCCTATAATAGCAATCAGCCCCAGCATTTT CASTAGAYNSNQPQHF
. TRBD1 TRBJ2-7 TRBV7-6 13 TGTGCCAGCAGCCTTGGGACAGTAGACGAGCAGTACTTC CASSLGTVDEQYF
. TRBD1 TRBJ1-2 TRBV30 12 TGTGCCTGGACAGGGGGAGGCTATGGCTACACCTTC CAWTGGGYGYTF
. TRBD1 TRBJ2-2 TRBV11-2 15 TGTGCCAGCAGCTCATACAGGGGCCCCACCGGGGAGCTGTTTTTT CASSSYRGPTGELFF
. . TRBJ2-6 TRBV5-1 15 TGCGCCAGCAGCTTCGGGGGGCTTGGGGCCAACGTCCTGACTTTC CASSFGGLGANVLTF
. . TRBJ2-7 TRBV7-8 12 TGTGCCAGCAGCTTACAATTCTACGAGCAGTACTTC CASSLQFYEQYF
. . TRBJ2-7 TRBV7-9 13 TGTGCCAGCAGAGCCCTAGATACCTACGAGCAGTACTTC CASRALDTYEQYF
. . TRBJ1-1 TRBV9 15 TGTGCCAGCAGCGTAGATATCAGGGGGAACACTGAAGCTTTCTTT CASSVDIRGNTEAFF
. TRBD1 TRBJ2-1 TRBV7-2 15 TGTGCCAGCAGCTCGACCCGGGACAGTTTGAATGAGCAGTTCTTC CASSSTRDSLNEQFF
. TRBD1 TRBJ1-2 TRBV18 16 TGTGCCAGCTCACCACTTGACACAGGGGCGGGATATGGCTACACCTTC CASSPLDTGAGYGYTF
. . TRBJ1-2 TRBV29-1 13 TGCAGCGTTGAAGCATGGGGGGGGTCTGGCTACACCTTC CSVEAWGGSGYTF
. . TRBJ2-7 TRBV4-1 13 TGCGCCAGCAGCCGGACAGCGTCCTACGAGCAGTACTTC CASSRTASYEQYF
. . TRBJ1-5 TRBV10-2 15 TGCGCCAGCAGTACCGCTTCGGGGGGGAATCAGCCCCAGCATTTT CASSTASGGNQPQHF
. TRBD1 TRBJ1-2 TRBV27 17 TGTGCCAGCAGTTGCCTGATCCCGGGACAGGAGGGGTATGGCTACACCTTC CASSCLIPGQEGYGYTF
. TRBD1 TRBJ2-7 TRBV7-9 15 TGTGCCAGCAGCTCGGGACAGTTAATTCCCTACGAGCAGTACTTC CASSSGQLIPYEQYF
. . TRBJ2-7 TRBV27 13 TGTGCCAGCAGTCGTCGAGGGCCTTACGAGCAGTACTTC CASSRRGPYEQYF
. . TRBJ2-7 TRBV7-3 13 TGTGCCAGCAGCCCACTGTCCTCCTACGAGCAGTACTTC CASSPLSSYEQYF
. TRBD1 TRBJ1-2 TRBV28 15 TGTGCCAGCAGTTTAAACAGGGGGCAAGGCTATGGCTACACCTTC CASSLNRGQGYGYTF
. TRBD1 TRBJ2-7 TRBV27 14 TGTGCCAGCAGTTTCAGAGGGGGCACCTACGAGCAGTACTTC CASSFRGGTYEQYF
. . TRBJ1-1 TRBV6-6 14 TGTGCCAGCAGTTACGATGGCCCCAACACTGAAGCTTTCTTT CASSYDGPNTEAFF
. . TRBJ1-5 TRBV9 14 TGTGCCAGCAGCGTTGAGCTTATCAATCAGCCCCAGCATTTT CASSVELINQPQHF
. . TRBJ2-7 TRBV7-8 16 TGTGCCAGCAGCTCTATAACAGGGACCCTTGCCTACGAGCAGTACTTC CASSSITGTLAYEQYF
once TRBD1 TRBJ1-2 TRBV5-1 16 TGCGCCAGCAGCTTGTCCGGGACAGGGTTAGCCTATGGCTACACCTTC CASSLSGTGLAYGYTF
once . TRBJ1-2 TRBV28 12 TGTGCCAGCAGCTCTCTCAACTATGGCTACACCTTC CASSSLNYGYTF
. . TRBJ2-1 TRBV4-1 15 TGCGCCAGCAGCCCCTCGAGAACCTCCTACAATGAGCAGTTCTTC CASSPSRTSYNEQFF
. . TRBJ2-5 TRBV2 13 TGTGCCAGCAGGGTGGACAGCCAAGAGACCCAGTACTTC CASRVDSQETQYF
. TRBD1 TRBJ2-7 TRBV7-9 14 TGTGCCAGCAGCCCGCGACAGGGGCACTACGAGCAGTACTTC CASSPRQGHYEQYF
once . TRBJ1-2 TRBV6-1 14 TGTGCCAGCAGTGGGGGCCGATTTAGGGATGGCTACACCTTC CASSGGRFRDGYTF
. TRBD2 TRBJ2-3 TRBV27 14 TGTGCCAGCAGTAACTACGGGGGGTTCAATACGCAGTATTTT CASSNYGGFNTQYF
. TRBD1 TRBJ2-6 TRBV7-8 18 TGTGCCAGCAGCTTACTGGACAGGGTGATCACTGGGGCCAACGTCCTGACTTTC CASSLLDRVITGANVLTF
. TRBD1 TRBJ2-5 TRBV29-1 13 TGCAGCGTCCAACAGGGGGCGGAGGAGACCCAGTACTTC CSVQQGAEETQYF
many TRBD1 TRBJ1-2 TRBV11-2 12 TGTGCCAGTGGCCCAACAGGGGGCGGCTACACCTTC CASGPTGGGYTF
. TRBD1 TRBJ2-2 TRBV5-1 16 TGCGCCAGCAGCTTGGAGGGACAGGCCGGTACCGGGGAGCTGTTTTTT CASSLEGQAGTGELFF